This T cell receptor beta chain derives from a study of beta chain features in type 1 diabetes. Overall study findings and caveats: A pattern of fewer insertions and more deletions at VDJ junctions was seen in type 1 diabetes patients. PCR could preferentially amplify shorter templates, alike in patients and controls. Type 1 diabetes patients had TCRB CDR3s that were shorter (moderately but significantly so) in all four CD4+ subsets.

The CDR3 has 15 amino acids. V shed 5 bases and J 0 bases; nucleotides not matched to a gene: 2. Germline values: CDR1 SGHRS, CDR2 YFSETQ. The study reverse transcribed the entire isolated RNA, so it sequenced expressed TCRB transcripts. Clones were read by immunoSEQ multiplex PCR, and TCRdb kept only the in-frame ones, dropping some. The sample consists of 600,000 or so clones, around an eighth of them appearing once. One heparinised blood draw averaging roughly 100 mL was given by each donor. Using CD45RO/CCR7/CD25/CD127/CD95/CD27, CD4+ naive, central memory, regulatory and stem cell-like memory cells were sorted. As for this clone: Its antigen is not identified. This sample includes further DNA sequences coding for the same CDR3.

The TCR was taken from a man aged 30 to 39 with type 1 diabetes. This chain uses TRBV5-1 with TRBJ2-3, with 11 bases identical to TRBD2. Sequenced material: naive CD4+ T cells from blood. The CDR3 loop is CASRTSGESTDTQYF. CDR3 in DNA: TGCGCCAGCAGGACTAGCGGGGAAAGCACAGATACGCAGTATTTT.